A selection of T cell receptor beta chains follows, all from one sample in a study of shared clonotypes between healthy human individuals. Data came from immunoSEQ multiplex PCR; TCRdb stores just in-frame clones and leaves some out. The repertoire has roughly 650,000 clones, around 96% of them found once; the top ten carry about 0.12%. Material for sequencing was naive CD8+ T cells sorted from blood. These receptors were collected from a woman aged 25 to 45 in good health. Both conserved end residues are part of each CDR3. A D gene is named only where the DNA matches it firmly. Not all rows give a size; the values are once, few, many and, for expanded clones, a class.

TRBV27,NA,TRBJ2-1,NA,TGTGCCAGCAGTTTAGCGGACTCCTACAATGAGCAGTTCTTC,CASSLADSYNEQFF
TRBV2,TRBD2,TRBJ2-1,NA,TGTGCCAGCATCCCGGACGAAGCGGGAGCACGGGCGGATGAGCAGTTCTTC,CASIPDEAGARADEQFF
TRBV27,NA,TRBJ2-7,NA,TGTGCCAGCAGTTTAAATCCAGGGACGGACGAGCAGTACTTC,CASSLNPGTDEQYF
TRBV28,NA,TRBJ2-7,once,TGTGCCAGCAAAGCGAAAAGCTCCTACGAGCAGTACTTC,CASKAKSSYEQYF
TRBV19,NA,TRBJ1-1,NA,TGTGCCAGTAGTATAGATCGCAGGAACACTGAAGCTTTCTTT,CASSIDRRNTEAFF
TRBV5-5,NA,TRBJ1-5,NA,TGTGCCAGCAGCTTGGCCGAGGGAGATTACTATCAGCCCCAGCATTTT,CASSLAEGDYYQPQHF
TRBV13,NA,TRBJ2-5,NA,TGTGCCAGCAGCTTAAACTATTGGGAGCAGTACTTC,CASSLNYWEQYF
TRBV7-6,TRBD1,TRBJ2-5,once,TGTGCCAGCAGCTTAGCGGGACAGTTGGAGACCCAGTACTTC,CASSLAGQLETQYF
TRBV14,TRBD2,TRBJ2-2,NA,TGTGCCAGCAGCTTCGGACTAGCGGGAGACTACACCGGGGAGCTGTTTTTT,CASSFGLAGDYTGELFF
TRBV19,NA,TRBJ1-1,NA,TGTGCCAGTAGTCTTCTTGTTTCGGACACTGAAGCTTTCTTT,CASSLLVSDTEAFF
TRBV13,NA,TRBJ2-7,NA,TGTGCCAGCAGCTTTGTAGGGGACGAGCAGTACTTC,CASSFVGDEQYF
TRBV6-6,NA,TRBJ2-6,NA,TGTGCCAGCACTACTGGAGACGCCGGGGCCAACGTCCTGACTTTC,CASTTGDAGANVLTF
TRBV7-9,TRBD2,TRBJ2-7,NA,TGTGCCAGCAGCTTCACGGGAGGCTACGAGCAGTACTTC,CASSFTGGYEQYF
TRBV4-1,NA,TRBJ2-3,NA,TGCGCCAGCAGCCAAGAAACTCGGAGGGGCCTTTCAGATACGCAGTATTTT,CASSQETRRGLSDTQYF
TRBV15,TRBD1,TRBJ1-1,NA,TGTGCCACCAGCAGAGAGACAGGGTTCACTGAAGCTTTCTTT,CATSRETGFTEAFF
TRBV10-2,TRBD2,TRBJ2-2,NA,TGCGCCAGCCGCACACTAGCGGGAGAGTTCACCGGGGAGCTGTTTTTT,CASRTLAGEFTGELFF
TRBV11-2,NA,TRBJ2-3,NA,TGTGCCAGCAGCTTCGGCGGCCTTAGCACAGATACGCAGTATTTT,CASSFGGLSTDTQYF
TRBV7-9,NA,TRBJ2-1,NA,TGTGCCAGCAGCTTAACCGGGAGCTCCTACAATGAGCAGTTCTTC,CASSLTGSSYNEQFF
TRBV11-2,TRBD2,TRBJ2-1,NA,TGTGCCAGCAGCTCTAGCGGGATCTACAATGAGCAGTTCTTC,CASSSSGIYNEQFF
TRBV9,TRBD1,TRBJ2-7,NA,TGTGCCAGCAGCGGAGAGGGACAGGACTACGAGCAGTACTTC,CASSGEGQDYEQYF
TRBV14,NA,TRBJ1-1,NA,TGTGCCAGCAGCCAGAGGTCGGCAGGGCGAGGAACTGAAGCTTTCTTT,CASSQRSAGRGTEAFF
TRBV30,TRBD2,TRBJ2-1,NA,TGTGCCTGGAGTGTAGGTAGCGGGACGGCGCATGAGCAGTTCTTC,CAWSVGSGTAHEQFF
TRBV2,NA,TRBJ1-1,NA,TGTGCCAGCCAGCAAGTTAACACTGAAGCTTTCTTT,CASQQVNTEAFF
TRBV10-1,NA,TRBJ2-7,NA,TGCGCCAGCAGTGATAAGGGGTCCCACGAGCAGTACTTC,CASSDKGSHEQYF
TRBV9,NA,TRBJ2-1,once,TGTGCCAGCAGCGTAAGGGGGGGGACATCCCCCTACAATGAGCAGTTCTTC,CASSVRGGTSPYNEQFF
TRBV28,NA,TRBJ1-4,NA,TGTGCCAGCAGTTTAGGGGAGGGGGAAATATATGAAAAACTGTTTTTT,CASSLGEGEIYEKLFF
TRBV2,NA,TRBJ2-5,NA,TGTGCCAGCAGTGACTGGGGCTCCGGGGCTGGAGAGACCCAGTACTTC,CASSDWGSGAGETQYF
TRBV6-1,TRBD1,TRBJ2-3,NA,TGTGCCAGCAGTGAACGGGACAGTAGCACAGATACGCAGTATTTT,CASSERDSSTDTQYF
TRBV19,TRBD2,TRBJ2-1,NA,TGTGCCAGTAGTATAATGCGGGAGGGCGTCTCCTACAATGAGCAGTTCTTC,CASSIMREGVSYNEQFF